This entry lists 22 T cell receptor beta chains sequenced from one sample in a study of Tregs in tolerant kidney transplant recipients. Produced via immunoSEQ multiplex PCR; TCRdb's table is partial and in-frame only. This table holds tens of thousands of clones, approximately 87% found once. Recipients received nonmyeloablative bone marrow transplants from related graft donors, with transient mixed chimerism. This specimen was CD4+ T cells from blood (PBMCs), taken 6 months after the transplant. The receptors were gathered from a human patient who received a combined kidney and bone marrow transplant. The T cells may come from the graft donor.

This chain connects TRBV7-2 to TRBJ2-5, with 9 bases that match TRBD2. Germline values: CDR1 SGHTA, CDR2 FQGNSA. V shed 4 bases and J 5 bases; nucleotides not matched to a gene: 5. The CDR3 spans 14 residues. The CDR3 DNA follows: TGTGCCAGCAGCTCACGTAGCGGGGGCGAGACCCAGTACTTC. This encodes CASSSRSGGETQYF.

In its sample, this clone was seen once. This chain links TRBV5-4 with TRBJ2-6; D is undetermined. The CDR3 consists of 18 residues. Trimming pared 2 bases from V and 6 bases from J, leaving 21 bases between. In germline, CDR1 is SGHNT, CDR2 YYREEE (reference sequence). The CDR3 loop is CASSFFALGPLVANVLTF. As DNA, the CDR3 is TGTGCCAGCAGCTTCTTCGCGTTGGGCCCTCTGGTGGCCAACGTCCTGACTTTC. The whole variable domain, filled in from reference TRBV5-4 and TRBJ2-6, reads ETGVTQSPTHLIKTRGQQVTLRCSSQSGHNTVSWYQQALGQGPQFIFQYYREEENGRGNFPPRFSGLQFPNYSSELNVNALELDDSALYLCASSFFALGPLVANVLTFGAGSRLTVL.

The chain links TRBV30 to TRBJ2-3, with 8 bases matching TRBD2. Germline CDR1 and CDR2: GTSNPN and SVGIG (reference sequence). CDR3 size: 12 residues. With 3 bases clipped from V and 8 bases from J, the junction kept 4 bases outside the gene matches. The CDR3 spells CAWRDLAGTQYF. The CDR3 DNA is TGTGCCTGGAGGGACCTAGCGGGTACGCAGTATTTT. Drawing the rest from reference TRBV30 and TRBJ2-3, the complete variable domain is SQTIHQWPATLVQPVGSPLSLECTVEGTSNPNLYWYRQAAGRGLQLLFYSVGIGQISSEVPQNLSASRPQDRQFILSSKKLLLSDSGFYLCAWRDLAGTQYFGPGTRLTVL.

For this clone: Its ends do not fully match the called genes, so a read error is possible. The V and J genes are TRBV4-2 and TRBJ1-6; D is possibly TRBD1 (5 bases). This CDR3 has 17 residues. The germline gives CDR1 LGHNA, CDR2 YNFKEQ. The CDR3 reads CASSQDYRSSYNSPLHF. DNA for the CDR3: TGTGCCAGCAGCCAAGACTACAGGAGCTCCTATAATTCCCCCCTCCACTTT.

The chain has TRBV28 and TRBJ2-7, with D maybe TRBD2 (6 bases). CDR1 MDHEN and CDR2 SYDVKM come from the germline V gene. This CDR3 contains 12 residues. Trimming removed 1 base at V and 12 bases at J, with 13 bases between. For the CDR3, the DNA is TGTGCCAGCAGTTTATCCCAACGGGGAGGGTACTTC. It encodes CASSLSQRGGYF. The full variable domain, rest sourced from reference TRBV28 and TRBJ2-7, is DVKVTQSSRYLVKRTGEKVFLECVQDMDHENMFWYRQDPGLGLRLIYFSYDVKMKEKGDIPEGYSVSREKKERFSLILESASTNQTSMYLCASSLSQRGGYFGPGTRLTVT.

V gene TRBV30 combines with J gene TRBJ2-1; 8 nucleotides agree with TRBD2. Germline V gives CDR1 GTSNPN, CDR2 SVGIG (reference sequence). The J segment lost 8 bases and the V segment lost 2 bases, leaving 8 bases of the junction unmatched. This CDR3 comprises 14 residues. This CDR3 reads CAWSIGTSVDEQFF. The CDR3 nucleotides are TGTGCCTGGAGTATCGGGACTAGTGTCGATGAGCAGTTCTTC.

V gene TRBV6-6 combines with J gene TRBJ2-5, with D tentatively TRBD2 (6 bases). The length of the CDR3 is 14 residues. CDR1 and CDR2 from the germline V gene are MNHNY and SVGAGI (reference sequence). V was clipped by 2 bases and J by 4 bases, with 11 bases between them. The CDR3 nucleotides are TGTGCCAGCAGTTACCCCGGGAGCGGAGAGACCCAGTACTTC. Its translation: CASSYPGSGETQYF.

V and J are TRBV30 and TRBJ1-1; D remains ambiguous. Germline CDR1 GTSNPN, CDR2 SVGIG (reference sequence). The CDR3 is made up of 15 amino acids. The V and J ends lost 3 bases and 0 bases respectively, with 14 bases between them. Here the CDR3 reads CAWSPLGVMNTEAFF. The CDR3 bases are TGTGCCTGGAGCCCCTTGGGCGTCATGAACACTGAAGCTTTCTTT.

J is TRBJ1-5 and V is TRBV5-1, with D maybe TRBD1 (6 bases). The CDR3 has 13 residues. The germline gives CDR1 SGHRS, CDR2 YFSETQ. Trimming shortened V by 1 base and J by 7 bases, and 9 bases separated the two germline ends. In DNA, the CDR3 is TGCGCCAGCAGCTTGTCAGGGGAGCAGCCCCAGCATTTT. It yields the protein CASSLSGEQPQHF.

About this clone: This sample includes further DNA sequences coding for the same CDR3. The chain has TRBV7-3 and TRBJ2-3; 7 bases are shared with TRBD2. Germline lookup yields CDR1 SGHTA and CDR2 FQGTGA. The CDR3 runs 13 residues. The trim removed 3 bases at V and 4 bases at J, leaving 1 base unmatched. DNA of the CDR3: TGTGCCAGCAGCTTGGCGGGGGCAGATACGCAGTATTTT. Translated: CASSLAGADTQYF. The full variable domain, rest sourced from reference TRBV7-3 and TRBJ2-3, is GAGVSQTPSNKVTEKGKYVELRCDPISGHTALYWYRQSLGQGPEFLIYFQGTGAADDSGLPNDRFFAVRPEGSVSTLKIQRTERGDSAVYLCASSLAGADTQYFGPGTRLTVL.

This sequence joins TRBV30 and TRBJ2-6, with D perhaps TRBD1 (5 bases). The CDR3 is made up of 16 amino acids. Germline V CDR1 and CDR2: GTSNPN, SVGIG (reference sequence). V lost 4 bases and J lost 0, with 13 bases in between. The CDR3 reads CAWKAGHSSGANVLTF. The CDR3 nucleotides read TGTGCCTGGAAGGCAGGGCATAGCTCTGGGGCCAACGTCCTGACTTTC.

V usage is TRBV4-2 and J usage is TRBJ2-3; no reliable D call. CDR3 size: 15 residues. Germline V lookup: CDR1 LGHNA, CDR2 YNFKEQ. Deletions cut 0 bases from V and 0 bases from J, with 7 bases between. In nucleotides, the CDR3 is TGTGCCAGCAGCCAAGATCTCGGGAGCACAGATACGCAGTATTTT. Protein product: CASSQDLGSTDTQYF.

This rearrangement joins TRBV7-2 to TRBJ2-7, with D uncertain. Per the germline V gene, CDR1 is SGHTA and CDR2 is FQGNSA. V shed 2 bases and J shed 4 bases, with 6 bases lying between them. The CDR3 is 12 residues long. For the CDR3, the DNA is TGTGCCAGCAGCTTACGACTGTACGAGCAGTACTTC. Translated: CASSLRLYEQYF.

CDR3 in DNA: TGTGCCAGCAGCTTCCGGACAGGGGGCTTCGGCACTGAAGCTTTCTTT. Translating gives CASSFRTGGFGTEAFF. The chain couples TRBV7-9 to TRBJ1-1, with 11 bases identical to TRBD1. This CDR3 contains 16 residues. The J segment lost 4 bases and the V segment lost 3 bases, leaving 7 bases of the junction unmatched. Per germline, CDR1 SEHNR and CDR2 FQNEAQ (reference sequence).

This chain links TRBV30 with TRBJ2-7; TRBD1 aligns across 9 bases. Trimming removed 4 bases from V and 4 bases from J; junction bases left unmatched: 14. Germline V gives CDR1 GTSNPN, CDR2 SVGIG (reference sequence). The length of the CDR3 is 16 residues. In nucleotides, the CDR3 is TGTGCCTGGACCTTAACCGGGACAGGGAATCAATACGAGCAGTACTTC. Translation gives CAWTLTGTGNQYEQYF.

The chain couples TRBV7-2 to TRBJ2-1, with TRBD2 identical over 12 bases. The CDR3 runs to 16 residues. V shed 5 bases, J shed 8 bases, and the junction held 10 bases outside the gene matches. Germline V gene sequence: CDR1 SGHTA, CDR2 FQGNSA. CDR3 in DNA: TGTGCCAGCAGCCTACAGCTAGCGGGGGGGCCCGATGAGCAGTTCTTC. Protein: CASSLQLAGGPDEQFF.

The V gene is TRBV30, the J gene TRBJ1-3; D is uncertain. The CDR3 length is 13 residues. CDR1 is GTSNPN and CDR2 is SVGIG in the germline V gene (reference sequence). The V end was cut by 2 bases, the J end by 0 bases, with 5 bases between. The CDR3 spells CAWSISSGNTIYF. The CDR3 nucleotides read TGTGCCTGGAGTATCAGCTCTGGAAACACCATATATTTT.

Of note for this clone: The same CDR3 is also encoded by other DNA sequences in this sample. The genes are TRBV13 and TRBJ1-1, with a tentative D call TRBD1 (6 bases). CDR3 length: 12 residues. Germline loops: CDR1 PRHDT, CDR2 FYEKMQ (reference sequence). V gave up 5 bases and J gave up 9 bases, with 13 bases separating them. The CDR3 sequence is CASSLEDRQAFF. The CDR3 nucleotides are TGTGCCAGCAGCCTAGAGGACAGACAAGCTTTCTTT. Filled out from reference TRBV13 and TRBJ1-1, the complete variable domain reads AAGVIQSPRHLIKEKRETATLKCYPIPRHDTVYWYQQGPGQDPQFLISFYEKMQSDKGSIPDRFSAQQFSDYHSELNMSSLELGDSALYFCASSLEDRQAFFGQGTRLTVV.

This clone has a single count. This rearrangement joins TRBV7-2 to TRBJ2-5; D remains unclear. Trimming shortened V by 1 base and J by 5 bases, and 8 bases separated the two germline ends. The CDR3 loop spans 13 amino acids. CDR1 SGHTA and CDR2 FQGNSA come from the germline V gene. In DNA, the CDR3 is TGTGCCAGCAGCTTAGTTGGCCGCGAGACCCAGTACTTC. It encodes CASSLVGRETQYF.

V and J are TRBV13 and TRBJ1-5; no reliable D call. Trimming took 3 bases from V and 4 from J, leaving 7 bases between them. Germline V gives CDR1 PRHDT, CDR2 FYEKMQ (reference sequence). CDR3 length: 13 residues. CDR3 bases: TGTGCCAGCAGCTTGAGGCTGAATCAGCCCCAGCATTTT. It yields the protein CASSLRLNQPQHF. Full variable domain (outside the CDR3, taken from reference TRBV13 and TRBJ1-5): AAGVIQSPRHLIKEKRETATLKCYPIPRHDTVYWYQQGPGQDPQFLISFYEKMQSDKGSIPDRFSAQQFSDYHSELNMSSLELGDSALYFCASSLRLNQPQHFGDGTRLSIL.

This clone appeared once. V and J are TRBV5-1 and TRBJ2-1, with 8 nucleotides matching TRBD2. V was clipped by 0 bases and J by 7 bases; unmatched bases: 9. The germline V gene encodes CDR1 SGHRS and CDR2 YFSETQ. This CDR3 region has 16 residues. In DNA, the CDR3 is TGCGCCAGCAGCTTGGGGGCCAGCGGGAGTTCGAATGAGCAGTTCTTC. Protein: CASSLGASGSSNEQFF. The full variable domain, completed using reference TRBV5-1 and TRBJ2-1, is KAGVTQTPRYLIKTRGQQVTLSCSPISGHRSVSWYQQTPGQGLQFLFEYFSETQRNKGNFPGRFSGRQFSNSRSEMNVSTLELGDSALYLCASSLGASGSSNEQFFGPGTRLTVL.

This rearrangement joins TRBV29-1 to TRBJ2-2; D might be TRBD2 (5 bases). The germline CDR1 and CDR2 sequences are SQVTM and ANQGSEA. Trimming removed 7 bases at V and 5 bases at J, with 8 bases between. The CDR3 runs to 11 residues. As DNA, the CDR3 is TGCAGCGCCCGAGGGACCGGGGAGCTGTTTTTT. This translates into CSARGTGELFF.